Shown below are 18 T cell receptor beta chains from a single sample sequenced in a study of cytomegalovirus exposure and HLA in healthy donors. Here immunoSEQ multiplex PCR was the method, and the copy in TCRdb shows in-frame clones only, minus some. The sample lists 150,000 to 200,000 clones; 75% to 90% were seen once. What was sequenced was PBMCs. Receptors were obtained from a man younger than 35 in good health and CMV-seropositive.

The V and J genes are TRBV14 and TRBJ2-7, with D perhaps matching TRBD1 (5 bases). Germline CDR1 SGHDN, CDR2 FVKESK. The CDR3 has 20 residues. V gave up 2 bases and J gave up 5 bases, with 31 bases separating them. The CDR3 reads CASSQLVGAGKVLSKDEQYF. Written as DNA, the CDR3 is TGTGCCAGCAGCCAACTGGTTGGCGCAGGGAAGGTCTTATCGAAGGACGAGCAGTACTTC. Variable domain in full (rest from reference TRBV14 and TRBJ2-7): EAGVTQFPSHSVIEKGQTVTLRCDPISGHDNLYWYRRVMGKEIKFLLHFVKESKQDESGMPNNRFLAERTGGTYSTLKVQPAELEDSGVYFCASSQLVGAGKVLSKDEQYFGPGTRLTVT.

The rearrangement uses TRBV7-9 and TRBJ2-5, with D perhaps TRBD2 (6 bases). The CDR3 is made up of 15 amino acids. Germline V gives CDR1 SEHNR, CDR2 FQNEAQ (reference sequence). V gave up 3 bases and J gave up 2 bases, with 13 bases separating them. Here the CDR3 reads CASSFLGTVQETQYF. As DNA, the CDR3 is TGTGCCAGCAGCTTCCTTGGGACTGTACAAGAGACCCAGTACTTC.

This chain connects TRBV7-2 to TRBJ2-3; weak D call: TRBD1 (5 bases). CDR3 size: 15 residues. The V gene's germline CDR1 is SGHTA and CDR2 FQGNSA. V was pared by 1 base and J by 3 bases, with 11 bases between. As DNA, the CDR3 is TGTGCCAGCAGCTTAGTTGGCAGGGAAACAGATACGCAGTATTTT. This gives the protein CASSLVGRETDTQYF.

The chain links TRBV11-3 to TRBJ2-1, with 15 bases lining up with TRBD2. J was trimmed by 7 bases and V by 5 bases; bases with no gene match: 3. The CDR3 spans 15 residues. From germline, CDR1 is SGHNT and CDR2 YENEEA. CDR3 DNA sequence: TGTGCCAGCAGCAGGGGACTAGCGGGGGGAAATGAGCAGTTCTTC. It is translated as CASSRGLAGGNEQFF. The full variable domain, completed using reference TRBV11-3 and TRBJ2-1, is EAGVVQSPRYKIIEKKQPVAFWCNPISGHNTLYWYLQNLGQGPELLIRYENEEAVDDSQLPKDRFSAERLKGVDSTLKIQPAELGDSAVYLCASSRGLAGGNEQFFGPGTRLTVL.

J is TRBJ1-1 and V is TRBV6-6, with D tentatively TRBD1 (5 bases). The CDR3 loop spans 14 amino acids. Germline CDR1 MNHNY, CDR2 SVGAGI (reference sequence). Trimming removed 7 bases from V and 0 bases from J, with 12 bases in between. This chain's CDR3 is CASIQTDLNTEAFF. The CDR3 region has the DNA TGTGCCAGCATCCAGACAGATTTGAACACTGAAGCTTTCTTT.

This chain links TRBV20-1 with TRBJ2-1, with 7 bases aligning to TRBD1. The ends lost 3 bases at V and 9 bases at J; junction bases unmatched: 2. This CDR3 comprises 11 residues. CDR1 is DFQATT and CDR2 is SNEGSKA in the germline V gene (reference sequence). CDR3 DNA: TGCAGTGCTAGCAGGGGGATTGAGCAGTTCTTC. Residues: CSASRGIEQFF.

J is TRBJ2-5 and V is TRBV13; 7 positions match TRBD1. Germline CDR1 and CDR2: PRHDT and FYEKMQ (reference sequence). The CDR3 covers 16 residues. J lost 3 bases, V lost 4 bases, and 11 bases had no gene match. In DNA form, the CDR3 reads TGTGCCAGCAGCTCTCCCCGACCAGGGGGAGAAGAGACCCAGTACTTC. As protein: CASSSPRPGGEETQYF.

This clone has just a few counts. The V call is TRBV7-2, the J call TRBJ1-2; 10 bases fit TRBD1. V gave up 4 bases and J gave up 2 bases; unmatched junction bases: 1. This CDR3 is 14 amino acids long. Germline V gene data show CDR1 as SGHTA and CDR2 as FQGNSA. CDR3 DNA: TGTGCCAGCAGCTCGGACAGGGGGAACTATGGCTACACCTTC. Its protein product is CASSSDRGNYGYTF. Full variable domain (rest looked up from reference TRBV7-2 and TRBJ1-2): GAGVSQSPSNKVTEKGKDVELRCDPISGHTALYWYRQSLGQGLEFLIYFQGNSAPDKSGLPSDRFSAERTGGSVSTLTIQRTQQEDSAVYLCASSSDRGNYGYTFGSGTRLTVV.

V and J are TRBV7-9 and TRBJ2-7; TRBD2 aligns across 13 bases. This CDR3 has 15 amino acids. CDR1 is SEHNR and CDR2 is FQNEAQ in the germline V gene (reference sequence). The ends lost 4 bases at V and 9 bases at J; junction bases unmatched: 9. The CDR3: CASSWGLAGPEGQYF. Here the CDR3 DNA reads TGTGCCAGCAGCTGGGGACTAGCGGGACCTGAAGGGCAGTACTTC.

J is TRBJ2-4 and V is TRBV28, with 10 bases identical to TRBD2. Germline values: CDR1 MDHEN, CDR2 SYDVKM. V lost 5 bases to trimming and J lost 2 bases; unmatched junction nucleotides: 9. The CDR3 spans 17 residues. The CDR3 is CASSPPGSGRSKNIQYF. As DNA, the CDR3 is TGTGCCAGCAGTCCCCCGGGTAGCGGGAGGTCCAAAAACATTCAGTACTTC. The whole variable domain, filled in from reference TRBV28 and TRBJ2-4, reads DVKVTQSSRYLVKRTGEKVFLECVQDMDHENMFWYRQDPGLGLRLIYFSYDVKMKEKGDIPEGYSVSREKKERFSLILESASTNQTSMYLCASSPPGSGRSKNIQYFGAGTRLSVL.

V gene TRBV30 combines with J gene TRBJ1-2; D is perhaps TRBD1 (6 bases). V dropped 1 base and J dropped 4 bases, with 13 bases sitting between them. The CDR3 runs 14 residues. In germline, CDR1 is GTSNPN, CDR2 SVGIG (reference sequence). CDR3 sequence (DNA): TGTGCCTGGAGTGAACTCAGGACAGCCTATGGCTACACCTTC. This translates into CAWSELRTAYGYTF. The full variable domain, in which reference TRBV30 and TRBJ1-2 provide the parts outside the CDR3, is SQTIHQWPATLVQPVGSPLSLECTVEGTSNPNLYWYRQAAGRGLQLLFYSVGIGQISSEVPQNLSASRPQDRQFILSSKKLLLSDSGFYLCAWSELRTAYGYTFGSGTRLTVV.

The chain carries TRBV2 and TRBJ2-7, with TRBD2 as a possible D gene (6 bases). CDR3 length: 11 residues. Trimming shortened V by 8 bases and J by 3 bases, and 8 bases separated the two germline ends. Germline loops: CDR1 SNHLY, CDR2 FYNNEI. CDR3 amino acids: CASGTVYEQYF. The CDR3, as DNA: TGTGCCAGCGGGACTGTCTACGAGCAGTACTTC.

The chain is built from TRBV7-2 and TRBJ1-1; perhaps TRBD1 as D (6 bases). In germline, CDR1 is SGHTA, CDR2 FQGNSA. The CDR3 is made up of 15 amino acids. The V end lost 1 base, the J end lost 1 base, and 10 bases lay between the germline ends. CDR3 protein: CASSLEGRGNTEAFF. The CDR3 coding sequence is TGTGCCAGCAGCTTAGAGGGCAGGGGGAACACTGAAGCTTTCTTT.

The rearrangement links TRBV5-1 to TRBJ2-3; the match to TRBD2 covers 12 bases. J gave up 2 bases and V 7 bases, and 2 bases lay outside the gene matches. Germline V lookup: CDR1 SGHRS, CDR2 YFSETQ. The CDR3 consists of 14 residues. CDR3 DNA sequence: TGCGCCAGCCGGACTAGCGGGAACACAGATACGCAGTATTTT. Amino acid sequence: CASRTSGNTDTQYF.

The chain employs TRBV2 and TRBJ2-7, with TRBD1 matching over 8 bases. CDR3 length equals 15 residues. V was pared by 4 bases and J by 2 bases, with 7 bases of the junction left unmatched. Germline V gene lookup returns CDR1 SNHLY and CDR2 FYNNEI. The chain's CDR3 is CASSVYKTGAYEQYF. The CDR3, as DNA: TGTGCCAGCAGTGTGTATAAGACAGGGGCCTACGAGCAGTACTTC.

This clone was observed a single time. V is TRBV11-2 and J is TRBJ2-7; tentative D call: TRBD1 (6 bases). This CDR3 is 11 amino acids long. Germline CDR1 and CDR2: SGHAT and FQNNGV. V was clipped by 4 bases and J by 6 bases, with 7 bases between them. DNA of the CDR3: TGTGCCAGCAGCTCCAGGGGCGAGCAGTACTTC. Translation: CASSSRGEQYF.

The chain carries TRBV9 and TRBJ2-5, with TRBD2 as a possible D gene (6 bases). Looked up from germline, CDR1 is SGDLS and CDR2 is YYNGEE. This CDR3 region has 15 residues. With 0 bases removed from V and 5 bases from J, the gap between germline ends came to 14 bases. This CDR3 is CASSVGGESRETQYF. CDR3 nucleotides: TGTGCCAGCAGCGTAGGGGGGGAGAGTAGGGAGACCCAGTACTTC.

V usage is TRBV4-2 and J usage is TRBJ2-1; 12 bases agree with TRBD2. The junction had 7 bases not matched to a gene; V was cut back by 7 bases and J by 9 bases. Germline values: CDR1 LGHNA, CDR2 YNFKEQ. CDR3 length: 14 amino acids. The CDR3 is CASTPSGRALEQFF. CDR3 nucleotides: TGTGCCAGCACGCCTAGCGGGAGGGCCCTTGAGCAGTTCTTC.